The 21 T cell receptor beta chains in this list originate from one sample, sequenced in a study of blood T cells in healthy people across ages. With a J-beta primer mix and a sample-barcoded 5' primer, a second PCR ran roughly 6 to 12 cycles. TCRdb re-derived calls from the 5' RACE reads in MiXCR, one entry per CDR3 protein. The sample has 660,000 or so distinct CDR3 sequences, approximately 59% seen once. Sequences were obtained from blood. The receptors shown here come from a man aged 55 to 70 in good health.

This clonotype turned up a few times. The J gene is TRBJ2-1, the V gene TRBV6-2 or TRBV6-3; D is perhaps TRBD2 (6 bases). Germline V gives CDR1 MNHEY, CDR2 SVGEGT. The CDR3 has 13 amino acids. Trimming removed 8 bases at V and 4 bases at J, with 12 bases between. The CDR3 sequence: CASGGALYNEQFF. The CDR3 coding sequence is TGTGCCAGCGGCGGGGCCCTATACAATGAGCAGTTCTTC.

The chain carries TRBV20-1 and TRBJ2-7; a weak D match, TRBD2 (7 bases). This CDR3 region has 16 residues. V dropped 3 bases and J dropped 4 bases, with 22 bases sitting between them. The germline gives CDR1 DFQATT, CDR2 SNEGSKA (reference sequence). CDR3 residues: CSASPLGGGVAYEQYF. The DNA for the CDR3 is TGCAGTGCTAGCCCCCTAGGGGGGGGTGTTGCGTACGAGCAGTACTTC.

This clonotype was observed once. This rearrangement joins TRBV6-2 or TRBV6-3 to TRBJ1-4; D is unresolved. The V end lost 2 bases, the J end lost 8 bases, and 12 bases lay between the germline ends. Germline CDR1 MNHEY, CDR2 SVGEGT. The CDR3 has 14 amino acids. DNA of the CDR3: TGTGCCAGCAGTTACGGACGGGGAAGGGAAAAACTGTTTTTT. Translated, it gives CASSYGRGREKLFF.

The gene calls are TRBV29-1 and TRBJ2-5; D perhaps matches TRBD2 (6 bases). CDR3 length: 14 residues. Germline CDR1 and CDR2: SQVTM and ANQGSEA. Trimming left V 7 bases short and J 1 base short, with 16 bases between. The CDR3 nucleotides are TGCAGCGCCCAAGGGGCGGGACTCCAAGAGACCCAGTACTTC. Its protein is CSAQGAGLQETQYF.

This clonotype has a single count. Here the CDR3 DNA reads TGTGCCAGCAGCCGAGGGATGCGGGGGGGGTTTAATGAGCAGTTCTTC. Translated: CASSRGMRGGFNEQFF. The rearrangement uses TRBV11-1 and TRBJ2-1; TRBD2 matches 9 bases. V dropped 5 bases and J dropped 7; count of bases not matched to a gene: 12. The CDR3 contains 16 residues. The germline gives CDR1 SGHAT, CDR2 FQDESV (reference sequence).

The table lists this clonotype with a few counts. This chain uses TRBV7-2 with TRBJ2-1, with D perhaps matching TRBD1 (5 bases). V was clipped by 6 bases and J by 10 bases, with 13 bases between them. Germline CDR1 is SGHTA and CDR2 is FQGNSA. The CDR3 loop spans 12 amino acids. CDR3 residues: CASSRARTEQFF. CDR3 nucleotides: TGTGCCAGCAGTCGTGCCCGGACAGAGCAGTTCTTC.

At least ten counts were recorded for this clonotype. This sequence joins TRBV12-3 or TRBV12-4 and TRBJ2-3; D is unresolved. Trimming took 3 bases from V and 1 from J, leaving 5 bases between them. CDR3 length: 13 amino acids. The CDR3 DNA follows: TGTGCCAGCAGTTTCCCGGGCACAGATACGCAGTATTTT. It is translated as CASSFPGTDTQYF.

V usage is TRBV9 and J usage is TRBJ2-3, with D perhaps matching TRBD1 (6 bases). V lost 4 bases and J 1 base, leaving 16 bases between the germline ends. This CDR3 spans 16 amino acids. Germline CDR1 is SGDLS and CDR2 is YYNGEE. CDR3 nucleotides: TGTGCCAGCAGCCCGCAGACAGGTATAGGCACAGATACGCAGTATTTT. As protein: CASSPQTGIGTDTQYF.

As regards this clonotype: The junction shows a germline mismatch at one end, possibly a read error. The chain has TRBV4-2 and TRBJ2-6; D is perhaps TRBD1 or TRBD2 (5 bases each). Germline V gene data show CDR1 as LGHNA and CDR2 as YNFKEQ. CDR3 size: 16 residues. This CDR3 reads CVSSHAGSTGANVLTF. The CDR3 DNA reads TGTGTCAGCAGCCATGCAGGGAGCACTGGGGCCAACGTCCTGACTTTC.

This clonotype has just one count. The rearrangement joins TRBV4-1 to TRBJ2-5; 14 nucleotides agree with TRBD2. J was trimmed by 0 bases and V by 4 bases; bases with no gene match: 10. The CDR3 consists of 19 residues. Germline CDR1 and CDR2: MGHRA and YSYEKL. The CDR3 region is CASSPRTSGGTSYQETQYF. The CDR3 DNA is TGCGCCAGCAGCCCTCGGACTAGCGGGGGGACGTCATACCAAGAGACCCAGTACTTC.

The chain combines TRBV20-1 with TRBJ2-5, with 7 bases matching TRBD2. Trimming removed 0 bases from V and 4 bases from J; junction bases left unmatched: 5. The germline gives CDR1 DFQATT, CDR2 SNEGSKA (reference sequence). The CDR3 runs to 14 residues. The CDR3 protein is CSAREPLARETQYF. The CDR3 nucleotides are TGCAGTGCTAGAGAACCACTAGCGCGAGAGACCCAGTACTTC.

This clonotype was seen at least ten times. The CDR3 DNA follows: TGTGCCAGCAGTGCGGAGGGGGGGCCTCAAGAGACCCAGTACTTC. Translating it yields CASSAEGGPQETQYF. V gene TRBV2 combines with J gene TRBJ2-5; possible D gene TRBD2, 7 bases. Per germline, CDR1 SNHLY and CDR2 FYNNEI. V lost 4 bases and J 2 bases, leaving 14 bases between the germline ends. This CDR3 region has 15 residues.

There are a few counts of this clonotype. The chain is built from TRBV29-1 and TRBJ2-3, with D possibly called TRBD1 or TRBD2 (9 bases each). The CDR3 runs 16 residues. Germline V gene sequence: CDR1 SQVTM, CDR2 ANQGSEA. Trimming took 7 bases from V and 6 from J, leaving 26 bases between them. The CDR3 sequence: CSAAGGTGRSGDTQYF. CDR3 in DNA: TGCAGCGCTGCGGGAGGGACAGGGAGATCAGGTGATACGCAGTATTTT.

CDR3 in amino acids: CASREPFLKEQFF. In DNA, the CDR3 is TGTGCCAGCAGGGAACCATTTCTCAAGGAGCAGTTCTTC. The chain links TRBV2 to TRBJ2-1; D is ambiguous. V was pared by 6 bases and J by 10 bases, with 16 bases between. The germline gives CDR1 SNHLY, CDR2 FYNNEI. CDR3 length: 13 residues.

In this sample, this clonotype turned up once. The chain combines TRBV9 with TRBJ1-1; tentatively, D is TRBD1 (6 bases). The germline CDR1 and CDR2 sequences are SGDLS and YYNGEE. The CDR3 contains 15 residues. V lost 3 bases and J 0 bases, leaving 12 bases between the germline ends. CDR3 amino acids: CASSASTGMNTEAFF. The CDR3 bases are TGTGCCAGCAGCGCATCAACAGGGATGAACACTGAAGCTTTCTTT.

The rearrangement uses TRBV28 and TRBJ1-6, with TRBD1 as a possible D gene (6 bases). CDR1 MDHEN and CDR2 SYDVKM come from the germline V gene. Trimming pared 6 bases from V and 10 bases from J, leaving 16 bases between. The CDR3 loop spans 14 amino acids. DNA of the CDR3: TGTGCCAGCAGCACAAACAGGGAGGGCTCACCCCTCCACTTT. Amino acids: CASSTNREGSPLHF.

Points on this clonotype: In this CDR3 the conserved last residue, phenylalanine or tryptophan, is missing, so a read error is likely. The V and J genes are TRBV29-1 and TRBJ2-1; D might be TRBD2 (6 bases). CDR1 and CDR2 from the germline V gene are SQVTM and ANQGSEA. The CDR3 has 14 residues. Here the CDR3 reads CSIQGGSSNNEQFS. CDR3 sequence (DNA): TGCAGCATACAAGGAGGGAGCTCCAACAATGAGCAGTTCTCC.

This clonotype was found a few times. This sequence joins TRBV28 and TRBJ2-7, with D perhaps TRBD1 or TRBD2 (5 bases each). The end of the DNA aligns better with TRBJ2-5, so the J call may be wrong. Germline lookup yields CDR1 MDHEN and CDR2 SYDVKM. The CDR3 spans 14 residues. The CDR3 reads CASSSGTFQETQYF. CDR3 sequence (DNA): TGTGCCAGCAGTTCAGGGACGTTTCAAGAGACCCAGTACTTC.

The sample holds one count of this clonotype. The V call is TRBV10-3, the J call TRBJ2-7; TRBD2 agrees at 7 bases. The germline V gene encodes CDR1 ENHRY and CDR2 SYGVKD. V lost 6 bases and J lost 2; bases outside the gene matches: 4. The CDR3 loop spans 13 amino acids. The CDR3 region is CAISPREAYEQYF. The CDR3 region has the DNA TGTGCCATCAGCCCCCGGGAGGCCTACGAGCAGTACTTC.

The chain is built from TRBV7-2 and TRBJ2-5; TRBD2 matches at 8 bases. The CDR3 has 15 residues. CDR1 and CDR2 (germline): SGHTA, FQGNSA. The trim removed 2 bases at V and 5 bases at J, leaving 7 bases unmatched. CDR3 amino acids: CASSLQRGPGETQYF. CDR3 coding DNA: TGTGCCAGCAGCTTACAGCGGGGGCCCGGGGAGACCCAGTACTTC.

The gene calls are TRBV12-3 or TRBV12-4 and TRBJ2-1, with TRBD2 matching over 13 bases. J lost 4 bases, V lost 4 bases, and 7 bases had no gene match. This CDR3 is 17 amino acids long. DNA of the CDR3: TGTGCCAGCAGTTACACACTAGCGGGGGGGAGATACAATGAGCAGTTCTTC. This translates into CASSYTLAGGRYNEQFF.